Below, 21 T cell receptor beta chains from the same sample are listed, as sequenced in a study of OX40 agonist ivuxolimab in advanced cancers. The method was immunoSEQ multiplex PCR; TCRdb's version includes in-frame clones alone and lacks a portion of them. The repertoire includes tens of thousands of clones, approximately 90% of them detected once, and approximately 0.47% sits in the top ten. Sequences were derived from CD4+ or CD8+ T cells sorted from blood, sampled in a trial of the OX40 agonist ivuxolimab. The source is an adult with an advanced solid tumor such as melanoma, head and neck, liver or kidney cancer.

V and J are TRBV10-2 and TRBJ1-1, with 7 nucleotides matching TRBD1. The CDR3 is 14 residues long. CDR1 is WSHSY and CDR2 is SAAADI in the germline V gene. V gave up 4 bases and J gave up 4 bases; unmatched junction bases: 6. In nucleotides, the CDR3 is TGCGCCAGCAGTGGACAGGGTTGGGGCACTGAAGCTTTCTTT. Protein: CASSGQGWGTEAFF.

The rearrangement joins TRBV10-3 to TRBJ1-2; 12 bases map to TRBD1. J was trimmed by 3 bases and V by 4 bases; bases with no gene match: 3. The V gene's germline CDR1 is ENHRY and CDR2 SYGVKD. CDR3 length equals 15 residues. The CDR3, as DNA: TGTGCCATCAGTGGGGGACAGGGGGCAGACTATGGCTACACCTTC. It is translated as CAISGGQGADYGYTF.

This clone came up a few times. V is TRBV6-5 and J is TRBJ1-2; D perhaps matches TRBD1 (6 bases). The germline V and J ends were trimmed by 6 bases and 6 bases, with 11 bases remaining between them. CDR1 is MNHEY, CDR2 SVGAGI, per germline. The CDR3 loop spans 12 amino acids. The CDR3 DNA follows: TGTGCCAGCAGCCTGGACAGAAATGGCTACACCTTC. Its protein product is CASSLDRNGYTF.

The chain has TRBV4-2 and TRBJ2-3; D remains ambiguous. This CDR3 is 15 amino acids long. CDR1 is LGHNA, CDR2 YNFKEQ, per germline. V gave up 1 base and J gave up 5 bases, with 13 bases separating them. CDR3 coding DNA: TGTGCCAGCAGCCAAGGTTTTGCAGACCTAGATACGCAGTATTTT. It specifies CASSQGFADLDTQYF.

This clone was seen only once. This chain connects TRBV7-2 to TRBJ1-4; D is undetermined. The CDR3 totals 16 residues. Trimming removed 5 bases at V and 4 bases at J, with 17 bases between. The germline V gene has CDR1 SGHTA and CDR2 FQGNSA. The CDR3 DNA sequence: TGTGCCAGCAGCAAAAAAACCCGGTCCGTTAATGAAAAACTGTTTTTT. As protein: CASSKKTRSVNEKLFF.

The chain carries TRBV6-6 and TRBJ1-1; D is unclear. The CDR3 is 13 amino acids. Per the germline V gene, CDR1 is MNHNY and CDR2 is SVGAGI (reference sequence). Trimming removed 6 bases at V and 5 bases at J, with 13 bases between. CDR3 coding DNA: TGTGCCAGCAGCCCCTCGTCGCGGACTGAAGCTTTCTTT. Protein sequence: CASSPSSRTEAFF.

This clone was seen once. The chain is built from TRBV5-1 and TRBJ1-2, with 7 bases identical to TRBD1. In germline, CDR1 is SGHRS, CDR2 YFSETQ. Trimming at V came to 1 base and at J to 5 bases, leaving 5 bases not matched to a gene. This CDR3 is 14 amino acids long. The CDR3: CASSLTGVSYGYTF. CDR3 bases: TGCGCCAGCAGCTTGACAGGGGTGTCGTATGGCTACACCTTC. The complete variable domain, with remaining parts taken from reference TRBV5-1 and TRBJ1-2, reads KAGVTQTPRYLIKTRGQQVTLSCSPISGHRSVSWYQQTPGQGLQFLFEYFSETQRNKGNFPGRFSGRQFSNSRSEMNVSTLELGDSALYLCASSLTGVSYGYTFGSGTRLTVV.

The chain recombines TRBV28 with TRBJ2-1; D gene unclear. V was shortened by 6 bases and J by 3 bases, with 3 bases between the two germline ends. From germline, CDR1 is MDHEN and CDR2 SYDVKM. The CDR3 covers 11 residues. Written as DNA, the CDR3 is TGTGCCAGCAGACTCTACAATGAGCAGTTCTTC. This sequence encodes CASRLYNEQFF.

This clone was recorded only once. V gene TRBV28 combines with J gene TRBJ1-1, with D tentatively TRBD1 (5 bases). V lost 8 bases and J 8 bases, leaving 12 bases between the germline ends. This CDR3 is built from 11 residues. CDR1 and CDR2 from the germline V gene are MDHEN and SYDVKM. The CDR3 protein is CASLSGQEAFF. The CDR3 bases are TGTGCCAGCCTCTCAGGGCAGGAAGCTTTCTTT.

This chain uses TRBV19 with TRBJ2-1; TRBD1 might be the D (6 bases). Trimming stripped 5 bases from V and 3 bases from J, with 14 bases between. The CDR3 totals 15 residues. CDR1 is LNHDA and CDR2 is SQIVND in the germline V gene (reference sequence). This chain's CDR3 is CASSQQGPIYNEQFF. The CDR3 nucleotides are TGTGCCAGTAGTCAACAGGGACCGATCTACAATGAGCAGTTCTTC.

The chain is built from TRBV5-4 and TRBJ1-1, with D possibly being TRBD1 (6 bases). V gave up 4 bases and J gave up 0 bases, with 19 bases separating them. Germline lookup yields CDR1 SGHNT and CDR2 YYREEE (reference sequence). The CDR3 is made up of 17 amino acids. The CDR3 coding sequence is TGTGCCAGCAGCCCGGGTGGGGGGCTGCGCATGAACACTGAAGCTTTCTTT. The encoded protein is CASSPGGGLRMNTEAFF.

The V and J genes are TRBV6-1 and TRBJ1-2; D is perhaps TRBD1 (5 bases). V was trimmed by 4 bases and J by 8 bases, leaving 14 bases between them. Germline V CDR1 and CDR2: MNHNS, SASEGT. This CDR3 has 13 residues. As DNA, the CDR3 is TGTGCCAGCAGTGCTGACAGTTATAGGGGCTACACCTTC. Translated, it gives CASSADSYRGYTF.

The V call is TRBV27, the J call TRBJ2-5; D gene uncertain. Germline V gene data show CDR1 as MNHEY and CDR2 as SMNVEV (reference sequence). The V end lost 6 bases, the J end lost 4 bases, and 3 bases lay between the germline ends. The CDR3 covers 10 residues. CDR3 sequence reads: CASSGETQYF. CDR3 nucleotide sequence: TGTGCCAGCAGCGGAGAGACCCAGTACTTC.

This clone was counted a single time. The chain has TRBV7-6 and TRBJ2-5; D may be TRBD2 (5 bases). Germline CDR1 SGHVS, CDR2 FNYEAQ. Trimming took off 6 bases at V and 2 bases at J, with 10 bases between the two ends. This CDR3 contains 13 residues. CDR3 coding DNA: TGTGCCAGCAGGGACTCCCTACAAGAGACCCAGTACTTC. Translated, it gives CASRDSLQETQYF.

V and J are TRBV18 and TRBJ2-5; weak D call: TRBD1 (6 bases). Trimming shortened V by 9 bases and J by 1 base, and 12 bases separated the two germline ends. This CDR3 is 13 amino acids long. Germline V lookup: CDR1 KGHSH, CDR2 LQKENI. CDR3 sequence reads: CASLRGVQETQYF. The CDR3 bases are TGTGCCAGTCTCAGGGGAGTCCAAGAGACCCAGTACTTC.

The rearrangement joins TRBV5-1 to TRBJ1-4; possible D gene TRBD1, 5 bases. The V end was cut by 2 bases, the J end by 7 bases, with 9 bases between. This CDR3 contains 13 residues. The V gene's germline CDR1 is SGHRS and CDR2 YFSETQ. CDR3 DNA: TGCGCCAGCAGCTTTACCAGGGCTGAAAAACTGTTTTTT. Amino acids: CASSFTRAEKLFF.

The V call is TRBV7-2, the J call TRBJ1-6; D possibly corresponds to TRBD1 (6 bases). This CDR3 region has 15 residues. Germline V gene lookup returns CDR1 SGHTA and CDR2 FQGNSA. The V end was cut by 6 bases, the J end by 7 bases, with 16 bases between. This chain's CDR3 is CASRLLRTENSPLHF. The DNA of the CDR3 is TGTGCCAGCAGACTCCTACGGACAGAAAATTCACCCCTCCACTTT.

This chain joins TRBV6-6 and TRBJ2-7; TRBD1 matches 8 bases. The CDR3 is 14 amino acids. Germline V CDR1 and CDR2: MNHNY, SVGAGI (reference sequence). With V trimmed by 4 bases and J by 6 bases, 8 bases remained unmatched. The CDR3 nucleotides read TGTGCCAGCAGTTCGACAGGGGTAGTCCTCGAGCAGTACTTC. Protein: CASSSTGVVLEQYF.

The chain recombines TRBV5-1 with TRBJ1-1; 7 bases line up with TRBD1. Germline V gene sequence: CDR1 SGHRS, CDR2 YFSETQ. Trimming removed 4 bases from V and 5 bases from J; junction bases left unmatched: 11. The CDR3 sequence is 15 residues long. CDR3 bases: TGCGCCAGCAGCCCCCAGGGGGAAGAGGGGACTGAAGCTTTCTTT. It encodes CASSPQGEEGTEAFF.

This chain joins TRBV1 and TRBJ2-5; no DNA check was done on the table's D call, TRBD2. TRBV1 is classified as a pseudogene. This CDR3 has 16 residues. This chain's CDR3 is CTSSPSPRDSQETQYF. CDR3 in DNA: TGCACCAGCAGCCCCTCACCCCGAGATAGCCAAGAGACCCAGTACTTC.

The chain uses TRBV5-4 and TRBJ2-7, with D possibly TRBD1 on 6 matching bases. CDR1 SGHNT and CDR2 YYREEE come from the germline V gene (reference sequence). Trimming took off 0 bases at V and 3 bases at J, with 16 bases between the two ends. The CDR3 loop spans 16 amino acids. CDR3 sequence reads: CASSLGPGASIYEQYF. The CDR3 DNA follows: TGTGCCAGCAGCTTGGGGCCAGGGGCCTCGATCTACGAGCAGTACTTC.